Here is one T cell receptor beta chain with its context. Antigen unknown. Investigators took roughly 10 milliliters of peripheral blood from every donor. The second PCR ran about 6 to 12 cycles with a sample-barcoded 5' primer and J-beta primers. Tags on each cDNA molecule came from a template-switch adaptor with 12 random nucleotides. TCRdb re-derived calls from the 5' RACE reads in MiXCR, one entry per CDR3 protein. Of about 670,000 distinct CDR3 sequences listed, less than 45% are singletons. This sample stems from a study of blood T cells in healthy people across ages. Study-wide findings and caveats: From one million sequenced T cells, diversity estimates were lower bounds. Leaving the PBMCs unsorted stopped any conclusive comparison of naive versus antigen-experienced cells.

The sequenced material came from blood. The TCR sequence derives from a man older than 75 in good health.

Written as DNA, the CDR3 is TGTGCCAGCAGCACCCGACTCACCACAGATACGCAGTATTTT. This sequence encodes CASSTRLTTDTQYF. V usage is TRBV9 and J usage is TRBJ2-3; D gene ambiguous. Germline CDR1 is SGDLS and CDR2 is YYNGEE. Trimming stripped 4 bases from V and 2 bases from J, with 11 bases between. This CDR3 contains 14 residues.